A single sample gave rise to the 8 T cell receptor beta chains below, sequenced in a study of blood T cell repertoires in COVID-19. This table comes from immunoSEQ multiplex PCR, and its TCRdb copy is limited to in-frame clones, with some not included. The sample lists 210,000 or so clones; about 88% were seen once. The sequencing input was peripheral blood. Every receptor here comes from a woman aged 55-70 years with acute or convalescent COVID-19.

The chain recombines TRBV5-4 with TRBJ2-2; TRBD2 aligns across 8 bases. CDR1 is SGHNT, CDR2 YYREEE, per germline (reference sequence). The CDR3 has 15 amino acids. V was pared by 6 bases and J by 4 bases, with 8 bases of the junction left unmatched. CDR3 nucleotide sequence: TGTGCCAGCATCTCCGGGGGGGCGGGCACCGGGGAGCTGTTTTTT. Translating it yields CASISGGAGTGELFF.

The gene calls are TRBV7-9 and TRBJ1-1; 7 nucleotides align to TRBD1. V shed 5 bases and J 6 bases; nucleotides not matched to a gene: 15. The CDR3 consists of 16 residues. In germline, CDR1 is SEHNR, CDR2 FQNEAQ (reference sequence). The CDR3 DNA sequence: TGTGCCAGCAGCCCTATGTCGGGACAGCGCCAAGCTGAAGCTTTCTTT. This encodes CASSPMSGQRQAEAFF.

The rearrangement uses TRBV6-5 and TRBJ2-1; TRBD1 matches at 9 bases. Per germline, CDR1 MNHEY and CDR2 SVGAGI. Trimming at V came to 6 bases and at J to 5 bases, leaving 8 bases not matched to a gene. There are 15 residues in the CDR3. The CDR3 DNA follows: TGTGCCAGCAGGCTCGACAGGGGGGGCCACAATGAGCAGTTCTTC. Its translation: CASRLDRGGHNEQFF.

The gene calls are TRBV14 and TRBJ1-6, with 7 bases that match TRBD1. The germline CDR1 and CDR2 sequences are SGHDN and FVKESK. After removal of 3 bases from V and 7 bases from J, the junction contained 9 bases not matched to a gene. The length of the CDR3 is 16 residues. CDR3 amino acids: CASSHEKGALNSPLHF. The CDR3, as DNA: TGTGCCAGCAGCCATGAGAAGGGGGCGTTAAATTCACCCCTCCACTTT.

The V gene is TRBV7-2, the J gene TRBJ1-2; 7 bases map to TRBD1. With 5 bases clipped from V and 3 bases from J, the junction kept 9 bases outside the gene matches. CDR1 and CDR2 from the germline V gene are SGHTA and FQGNSA. The CDR3 is 15 residues long. The CDR3 loop reads CASSEKTGFDYGYTF. The CDR3 region has the DNA TGTGCCAGCAGCGAGAAGACAGGGTTCGACTATGGCTACACCTTC.

This clone has a single count. V gene TRBV5-4 combines with J gene TRBJ2-3, with TRBD1 matching 9 bases. The CDR3 length is 12 residues. V was clipped by 0 bases and J by 13 bases; unmatched bases: 3. Germline CDR1 SGHNT, CDR2 YYREEE (reference sequence). CDR3 amino acids: CASSLEGTGKYF. The CDR3 DNA reads as TGTGCCAGCAGCTTGGAGGGGACAGGGAAGTATTTT. Based on the CDR3 plus reference TRBV5-4 and TRBJ2-3, the full variable domain is ETGVTQSPTHLIKTRGQQVTLRCSSQSGHNTVSWYQQALGQGPQFIFQYYREEENGRGNFPPRFSGLQFPNYSSELNVNALELDDSALYLCASSLEGTGKYFGPGTRLTVL.

The CDR3 DNA sequence: TGTGCCATCAGTGAGGCAAAACTAGCGGGAAACGCAGATACGCAGTATTTT. This translates into CAISEAKLAGNADTQYF. The chain links TRBV10-3 to TRBJ2-3; TRBD2 matches at 10 bases. The CDR3 totals 17 residues. The germline gives CDR1 ENHRY, CDR2 SYGVKD. Trimming removed 2 bases from V and 4 bases from J; junction bases left unmatched: 9.

J is TRBJ2-5 and V is TRBV3-1 (or the pseudogene TRBV3-2); 10 nucleotides agree with TRBD2. Germline CDR1 is LGHDT and CDR2 is YNNKEL (reference sequence). Trimming cost V 1 base and J 0 bases; bases outside gene matches: 8. The CDR3 extends over 18 amino acids. CDR3 sequence: CASSQGASGGLYQETQYF. The CDR3 DNA sequence: TGTGCCAGCAGCCAAGGGGCTAGCGGGGGCCTGTACCAAGAGACCCAGTACTTC.